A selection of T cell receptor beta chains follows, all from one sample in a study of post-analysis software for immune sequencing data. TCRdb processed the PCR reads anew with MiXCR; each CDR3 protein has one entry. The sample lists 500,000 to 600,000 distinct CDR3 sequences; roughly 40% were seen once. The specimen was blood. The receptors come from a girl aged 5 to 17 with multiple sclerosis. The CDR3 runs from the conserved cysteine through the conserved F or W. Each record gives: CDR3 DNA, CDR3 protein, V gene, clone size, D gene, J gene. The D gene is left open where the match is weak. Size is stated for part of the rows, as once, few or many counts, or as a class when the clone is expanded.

TGCGCCAGCAGCCAGGAACCGAGGGAGGCGCAGTATTTT CASSQEPREAQYF TRBV4-1 - - TRBJ2-3
TGCAGCGTTGTGGGGCGGACGGATTCCTTTTTCTATGGCTACACCTTC CSVVGRTDSFFYGYTF TRBV29-1 - - TRBJ1-2
TGCAGCGTGGGGGGGCCTCCCCAAGAGACCCAGTACTTC CSVGGPPQETQYF TRBV29-1 - - TRBJ2-5
TGCAGCGTTGGGGGGCTAGGCTATGGCTACACCTTC CSVGGLGYGYTF TRBV29-1 few - TRBJ1-2
TGTGCCAGCAGTTTGGACGGGAGGGCCATGGACGAGCAGTACTTC CASSLDGRAMDEQYF TRBV27 - TRBD2 TRBJ2-7
TGTGCCAGCAGGGCCCTTAACTCCTACAATGAGCAGTTCTTC CASRALNSYNEQFF TRBV3-1 - - TRBJ2-1
TGTGCCAGTCACCTACACAGGGACTATGGCTACACCTTC CASHLHRDYGYTF TRBV12-3/TRBV12-4 few - TRBJ1-2
TGTGCCAGCAGCTTACCGGGACTCCAGAGCACAGATACGCAGTATTTT CASSLPGLQSTDTQYF TRBV5-6 - - TRBJ2-3
TGTGCCAGCACTCTAGGGCGATTCAACACTGAAGCTTTCTTT CASTLGRFNTEAFF TRBV6-5 few - TRBJ1-1
TGTGCCAGCAGCTTGGCCGGGGCCCTTCAAGAGACCCAGTACTTC CASSLAGALQETQYF TRBV5-6 few - TRBJ2-5
TGCGCCAGCAGCCCGAGGACAGGGCCCGGCTACACCTTC CASSPRTGPGYTF TRBV5-1 - TRBD1 TRBJ1-2
TGCGCCAGCAGCTTGGATAACCCGGGGAACATTCAGTACTTC CASSLDNPGNIQYF TRBV5-1 - - TRBJ2-4
TGTGCCATCAGTGACCAGGGGCACGAGCAGTACTTC CAISDQGHEQYF TRBV10-3 - - TRBJ2-7
TGCGCCAGCTCCGACAGAACAAATTCACCCCTCCACTTT CASSDRTNSPLHF TRBV5-1 - - TRBJ1-6
TGTGCCAGCAACCGCGGGGGGGCGCTTCGCTACGAGCAGTACTTC CASNRGGALRYEQYF TRBV12-3/TRBV12-4 - TRBD2 TRBJ2-7